The 14 T cell receptor beta chains presented below share a single source sample, sequenced in a study of blood T cell repertoires in COVID-19. Clones were sequenced by immunoSEQ multiplex PCR, and TCRdb holds only the in-frame ones, with some missing. The sample has around 56,000 clones; approximately 79% are singletons. The specimen sequenced was peripheral blood. These receptors all come from a man in his fifties or sixties with acute or convalescent COVID-19.

V and J are TRBV9 and TRBJ2-5, with D tentatively TRBD2 (6 bases). Trimming removed 3 bases from V and 2 bases from J, with 8 bases in between. CDR3 length: 13 residues. Germline CDR1 and CDR2: SGDLS and YYNGEE. CDR3 in DNA: TGTGCCAGCAGCGCTCGGGGGCAAGAGACCCAGTACTTC. Residues: CASSARGQETQYF.

The J gene is TRBJ2-1, the V gene TRBV12-2; the table's D call, TRBD1, was not checked against the DNA. TRBV12-2 represents a pseudogene. This CDR3 spans 20 amino acids. The CDR3 here is CASRLVGGDSWGPSYNEQFF. DNA of the CDR3: TGTGCAAGTCGCTTAGTAGGAGGTGACTCCTGGGGGCCCTCCTACAATGAGCAGTTCTTC.

The V call is TRBV19, the J call TRBJ1-3; 9 bases agree with TRBD1. CDR3 length: 16 residues. Germline trimming cut 8 bases from V and 0 bases from J; bases unmatched to any gene: 8. Germline V CDR1 and CDR2: LNHDA, SQIVND (reference sequence). CDR3 in amino acids: CASGYRGRGSGNTIYF. DNA of the CDR3: TGTGCCAGTGGATACAGGGGGCGAGGCTCTGGAAACACCATATATTTT.

The chain links TRBV30 to TRBJ2-5, with TRBD2 identical over 10 bases. Losses at the gene ends were 2 bases for V and 2 bases for J; bases not matched to a gene: 2. The CDR3 is made up of 14 amino acids. The germline V gene has CDR1 GTSNPN and CDR2 SVGIG (reference sequence). In DNA, the CDR3 is TGTGCCTGGAGTTTAGCGGGGGGACAAGAGACCCAGTACTTC. This encodes CAWSLAGGQETQYF.

V and J are TRBV6-1 and TRBJ2-1, with TRBD2 identical over 10 bases. Germline assignment: CDR1 MNHNS and CDR2 SASEGT. Losses at the gene ends were 2 bases for V and 14 bases for J; bases not matched to a gene: 15. This CDR3 has 16 amino acids. The CDR3 reads CASSEYLAGEYTSKFF. For the CDR3, the DNA is TGTGCCAGCAGTGAATATCTAGCGGGGGAATACACTTCAAAGTTCTTC.

V and J are TRBV6-4 and TRBJ2-1; possibly TRBD2 for D (5 bases). Germline V gives CDR1 MRHNA, CDR2 SNTAGT. The CDR3 spans 14 residues. Trimming removed 0 bases at V and 6 bases at J, with 9 bases between. Written as DNA, the CDR3 is TGTGCCAGCAGTGACTCGAGGGCTACCAATGAGCAGTTCTTC. It is translated as CASSDSRATNEQFF.

This clone occurred a few times. The germline gene is not matched at one end of the junction; a read error may be the cause. The chain couples TRBV7-7 to TRBJ2-5, with D hard to call. This CDR3 contains 11 residues. Germline V lookup: CDR1 SSHAT, CDR2 FNYEAQ (reference sequence). DNA for the CDR3: TGTGCTAGCAGCCCACTCCAGACCCAGTACTTC. This translates into CASSPLQTQYF.

The V gene is TRBV5-4, the J gene TRBJ2-7; TRBD1 matches 9 bases. Per germline, CDR1 SGHNT and CDR2 YYREEE (reference sequence). The CDR3 extends over 16 amino acids. Trimming removed 3 bases from V and 5 bases from J; junction bases left unmatched: 12. The CDR3 loop is CASSWGGRTGVNEQYF. In nucleotides, the CDR3 is TGTGCCAGCAGCTGGGGGGGGCGGACAGGGGTGAACGAGCAGTACTTC.

V and J are TRBV10-2 and TRBJ2-3; possible D gene TRBD2, 7 bases. Germline lookup yields CDR1 WSHSY and CDR2 SAAADI. This CDR3 has 14 amino acids. V was pared by 8 bases and J by 5 bases, with 17 bases between. The CDR3 region has the DNA TGCGCCAGCGGGGGGGCAGGGGTTCAAGATACGCAGTATTTT. It specifies CASGGAGVQDTQYF.

This sequence joins TRBV4-2 and TRBJ1-1; unclear D gene. Per germline, CDR1 LGHNA and CDR2 YNFKEQ. CDR3 size: 14 residues. With 0 bases removed from V and 9 bases from J, the gap between germline ends came to 14 bases. CDR3 protein: CASSQDSERRQAFF. CDR3 coding DNA: TGTGCCAGCAGCCAAGATAGCGAGAGAAGACAAGCTTTCTTT.

The chain uses TRBV2 and TRBJ1-6; TRBD1 aligns across 10 bases. From germline, CDR1 is SNHLY and CDR2 FYNNEI. The J segment lost 10 bases and the V segment lost 6 bases, leaving 6 bases of the junction unmatched. This CDR3 is built from 14 residues. Written as DNA, the CDR3 is TGTGCCAGCAGAAAGACAGGGGGCGAGTCACCCCTCCACTTT. It is translated as CASRKTGGESPLHF.

There are many counts of this clone. This chain connects TRBV5-5 to TRBJ1-1, with D maybe TRBD1 (5 bases). Germline values: CDR1 SGHKS, CDR2 YYEKEE (reference sequence). The CDR3 is 14 residues long. The V gene lost 1 base and the J gene lost 6 bases, with 13 bases spanning the gap. In nucleotides, the CDR3 is TGTGCCAGCAGCTTGTGGCGGGGCAGTGCTGAAGCTTTCTTT. Amino acid sequence: CASSLWRGSAEAFF.

The DNA of the CDR3 is TGTGCCATCAGTGGGGGGGGTATGGATCAAAAACTGTTTTTT. Translation: CAISGGGMDQKLFF. The J gene is TRBJ1-4, the V gene TRBV10-3; D is possibly TRBD1 (5 bases). The CDR3 has 14 amino acids. Trimming removed 4 bases from V and 9 bases from J, with 15 bases in between. Germline V gene lookup returns CDR1 ENHRY and CDR2 SYGVKD.

The genes are TRBV7-2 and TRBJ1-2; TRBD1 matches at 7 bases. CDR1 and CDR2 from the germline V gene are SGHTA and FQGNSA. V lost 4 bases and J lost 9; bases outside the gene matches: 8. The CDR3 sequence is 13 residues long. CDR3 coding DNA: TGTGCCAGCAGCTCCGGACAGGTGGGGAGCTACACCTTC. It specifies CASSSGQVGSYTF.